This record concerns one TCR beta chain sequence. Its target is unknown. The assay was immunoSEQ multiplex PCR, and TCRdb's table has in-frame clones only and misses some. The repertoire includes about 1 million clones, roughly 75% of them detected once, and approximately 1.5% sits in the top ten. This specimen belongs to a study of shared clonotypes between healthy human individuals. Germline lookup yields CDR1 SGHDT and CDR2 YYEEEE. The CDR3 sequence is 14 residues long. V gave up 3 bases and J gave up 7 bases; unmatched junction bases: 7. General study results and limits: Four donors held about 5% of naive CD4 clonotypes in common.

Sequencing was performed on memory CD4+ T cells sorted from blood. This sample's subset: CD45RA-negative fraction. The chain uses TRBV5-6 and TRBJ1-3, with 7 bases identical to TRBD1. The sequence derives from a man younger than 35 in good health. The CDR3 coding sequence is TGTGCCAGCAGCTGGTGGGACAGCCCGAACACCATATATTTT. Protein product: CASSWWDSPNTIYF.